The 7 T cell receptor beta chains presented below share a single source sample, sequenced in a study of blood T cell repertoires in COVID-19. Repertoires were generated with immunoSEQ multiplex PCR, while TCRdb's copy carries only in-frame clones and drops some. The table lists about 160,000 clones, 75% to 85% of them singletons. Sequenced sample: peripheral blood. The origin of the receptors is an older woman with COVID-19, enrolled during active disease.

V gene TRBV7-3 combines with J gene TRBJ2-7; TRBD2 agrees at 7 bases. With V trimmed by 5 bases and J by 6 bases, 7 bases remained unmatched. The CDR3 is made up of 13 amino acids. The germline CDR1 and CDR2 sequences are SGHTA and FQGTGA. DNA for the CDR3: TGTGCCAGCAGCCTCGGACTAGACCGCGAGCAGTACTTC. Translating gives CASSLGLDREQYF. The full variable domain, its missing parts supplied by reference TRBV7-3 and TRBJ2-7, is GAGVSQTPSNKVTEKGKYVELRCDPISGHTALYWYRQSLGQGPEFLIYFQGTGAADDSGLPNDRFFAVRPEGSVSTLKIQRTERGDSAVYLCASSLGLDREQYFGPGTRLTVT.

The count of this clone is one. V and J are TRBV4-3 and TRBJ2-5; D possibly corresponds to TRBD1 (8 bases). CDR3 size: 15 residues. Germline CDR1 reads LGHNA; CDR2 reads YSLEER. Trimming took 0 bases from V and 4 from J, leaving 12 bases between them. CDR3 nucleotide sequence: TGCGCCAGCAGCCAAGATAACAGGGGGGGAGAGACCCAGTACTTC. Translating gives CASSQDNRGGETQYF.

This chain links TRBV7-3 with TRBJ2-1; no reliable D call. The V gene lost 5 bases and the J gene lost 7 bases, with 21 bases spanning the gap. The germline V gene encodes CDR1 SGHTA and CDR2 FQGTGA. There are 16 residues in the CDR3. In DNA form, the CDR3 reads TGTGCCAGCAGCCCTTCTCCGGGTCTTAAAGGAAATGAGCAGTTCTTC. As protein: CASSPSPGLKGNEQFF.

The rearrangement links TRBV19 to TRBJ2-3; possible D gene TRBD2, 6 bases. V gave up 3 bases and J gave up 6 bases, with 10 bases separating them. The CDR3 is made up of 13 amino acids. The germline V gene has CDR1 LNHDA and CDR2 SQIVND (reference sequence). The CDR3 DNA is TGTGCCAGTAGTATTGGAGGGTGGGATACGCAGTATTTT. It encodes CASSIGGWDTQYF.

V and J are TRBV12-3 or TRBV12-4 and TRBJ2-1, with 11 bases that match TRBD2. The CDR3 is made up of 13 amino acids. V trimming: 4 bases; J trimming: 13 bases; junction bases outside the gene matches: 6. The CDR3 DNA sequence: TGTGCCAGCAGTTCTCGACTAGCGGGACTACAGTTCTTC. Translation gives CASSSRLAGLQFF.

V gene TRBV29-1 combines with J gene TRBJ2-1; 11 bases map to TRBD2. CDR3 size: 20 residues. In germline, CDR1 is SQVTM, CDR2 ANQGSEA. V lost 6 bases and J lost 1; bases outside the gene matches: 20. The CDR3 DNA reads TGCAGCGTCGAGAAGGCCGGGACTAGCGGTAGATGGCCTTCCTACAATGAGCAGTTCTTC. It codes for CSVEKAGTSGRWPSYNEQFF.

The chain is built from TRBV27 and TRBJ1-2, with D possibly matching TRBD1 (6 bases). CDR3 length: 14 residues. V lost 6 bases and J lost 3, with 14 bases in between. Germline CDR1 MNHEY, CDR2 SMNVEV (reference sequence). This CDR3 is CASSIDRSYYGYTF. The CDR3 DNA follows: TGTGCCAGCAGCATTGACAGGTCCTACTATGGCTACACCTTC.